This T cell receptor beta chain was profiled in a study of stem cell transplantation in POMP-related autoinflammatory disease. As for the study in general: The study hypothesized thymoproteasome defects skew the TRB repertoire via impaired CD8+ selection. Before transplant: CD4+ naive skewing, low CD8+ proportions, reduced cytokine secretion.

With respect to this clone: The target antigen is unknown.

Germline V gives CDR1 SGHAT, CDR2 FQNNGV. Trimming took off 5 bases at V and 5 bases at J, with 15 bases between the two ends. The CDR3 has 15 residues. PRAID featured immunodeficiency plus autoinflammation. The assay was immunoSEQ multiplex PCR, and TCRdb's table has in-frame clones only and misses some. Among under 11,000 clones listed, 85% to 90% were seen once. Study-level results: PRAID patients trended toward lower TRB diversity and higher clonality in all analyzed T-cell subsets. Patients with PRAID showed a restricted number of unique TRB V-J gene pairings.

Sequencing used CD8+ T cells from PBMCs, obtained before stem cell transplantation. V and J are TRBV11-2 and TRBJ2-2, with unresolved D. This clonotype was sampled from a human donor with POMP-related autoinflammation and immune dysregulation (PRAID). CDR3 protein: CASSNRVLGTGELFF. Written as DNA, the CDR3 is TGTGCCAGCAGCAACCGGGTTCTGGGGACCGGGGAGCTGTTTTTT.